The 32 T cell receptor beta chains below all came from one sample that was sequenced in a study of radiotherapy plus CTLA-4 blockade in lung cancer. Produced via immunoSEQ multiplex PCR; TCRdb's table is partial and in-frame only. The top ten hold roughly 3.1% of the sample, which has some 110,000 clones, roughly 80% seen once. The sequenced sample was peripheral blood, obtained from a patient treated with radiotherapy plus ipilimumab. Receptor source: a human donor with non-small cell lung cancer that progressed on radiotherapy plus ipilimumab. Some clones in this sample may be carry-over from other donors' samples.

The chain combines TRBV30 with TRBJ2-2, with 11 positions matching TRBD1. CDR1 and CDR2 (germline): GTSNPN, SVGIG (reference sequence). V was pared by 7 bases and J by 9 bases, with 4 bases of the junction left unmatched. The CDR3 loop spans 12 amino acids. The CDR3 DNA sequence: TGTGCCTCGGGGGACAGGGGGTGGGAGCTGTTTTTT. This sequence encodes CASGDRGWELFF.

The chain is built from TRBV28 and TRBJ2-5, with a possible D match to TRBD1 (6 bases). Judging by the DNA end, TRBJ2-7 fits better; the J call may be wrong. CDR1 and CDR2 (germline): MDHEN, SYDVKM. There are 12 residues in the CDR3. The DNA for the CDR3 is TGTGCCAGCAGTTTGGACAGCTACGAGCAGTACTTC. Translating it yields CASSLDSYEQYF.

The rearrangement links TRBV27 to TRBJ1-1; D may be TRBD1 (6 bases). Germline lookup yields CDR1 MNHEY and CDR2 SMNVEV (reference sequence). V was pared by 6 bases and J by 4 bases, with 15 bases between. The CDR3 has 14 residues. The CDR3 DNA follows: TGTGCCAGCAGATATGCAGGGGAGAGCACTGAAGCTTTCTTT. Protein product: CASRYAGESTEAFF.

The chain employs TRBV10-3 and TRBJ1-2; D is ambiguous. The V and J ends lost 5 bases and 8 bases respectively, with 9 bases between them. This CDR3 has 11 residues. CDR1 and CDR2 from the germline V gene are ENHRY and SYGVKD. CDR3 in DNA: TGTGCCATCAGTCCATCCCAGGGCTACACCTTC. Amino acids: CAISPSQGYTF.

This chain joins TRBV4-3 and TRBJ2-1; possibly TRBD2 for D (5 bases). The CDR3 spans 18 residues. The V end lost 0 bases, the J end lost 8 bases, and 23 bases lay between the germline ends. Germline V gene sequence: CDR1 LGHNA, CDR2 YSLEER. The CDR3 nucleotides read TGCGCCAGCAGCCAAGACTACTACGCGGGTGGTGTCCCTTATGAGCAGTTCTTC. Its translation is CASSQDYYAGGVPYEQFF.

The DNA of the CDR3 is TGCAGCGTTGAGGGGACAGGGGACGAGCAGTACTTC. It is translated as CSVEGTGDEQYF. The chain couples TRBV29-1 to TRBJ2-7; 10 nucleotides align to TRBD1. V lost 3 bases, J lost 5 bases, and 1 base stayed unmatched. CDR3 size: 12 residues. Germline V gene data show CDR1 as SQVTM and CDR2 as ANQGSEA.

This chain connects TRBV5-8 to TRBJ2-5; weak D call: TRBD1 (7 bases). The germline V gene has CDR1 SGHTS and CDR2 YDEGEE. There are 14 residues in the CDR3. Between the trimmed V and J ends, which lost 2 bases and 5 bases, there was a span of 13 bases. The CDR3 here is CASSLTGAGETQYF. In nucleotides, the CDR3 is TGTGCCAGCAGCTTAACAGGGGCGGGGGAGACCCAGTACTTC.

V is TRBV10-3 and J is TRBJ1-5; TRBD1 agrees at 8 bases. J lost 1 base, V lost 3 bases, and 5 bases had no gene match. Germline-derived CDR1 and CDR2 are ENHRY and SYGVKD. This CDR3 is built from 16 residues. The CDR3 coding sequence is TGTGCCATCAGTGACCAGGGGGCGGGGAGCAATCAGCCCCAGCATTTT. Its protein is CAISDQGAGSNQPQHF.

This sequence joins TRBV5-1 and TRBJ1-6, with TRBD1 as a possible D gene (5 bases). In germline, CDR1 is SGHRS, CDR2 YFSETQ. The CDR3 has 16 amino acids. Trimming removed 3 bases from V and 7 bases from J, with 17 bases in between. CDR3 DNA: TGCGCCAGCAGCTCGAGACAGTTCTCTCAGAATTCACCCCTCCACTTT. Its protein is CASSSRQFSQNSPLHF.

This rearrangement joins TRBV7-9 to TRBJ2-7; 7 nucleotides agree with TRBD1. The germline V gene encodes CDR1 SEHNR and CDR2 FQNEAQ (reference sequence). Losses at the gene ends were 1 base for V and 6 bases for J; bases not matched to a gene: 3. The length of the CDR3 is 13 residues. The CDR3 DNA reads TGTGCCAGCAGCTTAGGACAGGGTTTCGAGCAGTACTTC. This sequence encodes CASSLGQGFEQYF.

There are a few counts of this clone. This chain uses TRBV7-2 with TRBJ1-6, with D unclear. Between the trimmed V and J ends, which lost 5 bases and 9 bases, there was a span of 14 bases. This CDR3 is 14 amino acids long. Germline V gene sequence: CDR1 SGHTA, CDR2 FQGNSA. The CDR3 is CASSPGLDGSPLHF. CDR3 coding DNA: TGTGCCAGCAGCCCCGGACTGGACGGTTCACCCCTCCACTTT.

The chain uses TRBV12-5 and TRBJ2-1; tentative D call: TRBD2 (6 bases). The ends were cut back, 0 bases at V and 5 bases at J, with 17 bases in the middle. This CDR3 region has 17 residues. In germline, CDR1 is LGHNT, CDR2 FRNRAP. As DNA, the CDR3 is TGTGCTAGTGGTTTGGTACGGGCAGGCGGGATTCACAATGAGCAGTTCTTC. The encoded protein is CASGLVRAGGIHNEQFF.

The chain couples TRBV9 to TRBJ1-3, with unresolved D. The germline V and J ends were trimmed by 0 bases and 0 bases, with 7 bases remaining between them. Per germline, CDR1 SGDLS and CDR2 YYNGEE. There are 15 residues in the CDR3. CDR3 amino acids: CASSVAGSSGNTIYF. CDR3 sequence (DNA): TGTGCCAGCAGCGTAGCGGGGAGCTCTGGAAACACCATATATTTT. Together with reference TRBV9 and TRBJ1-3, the CDR3 gives the full variable domain: DSGVTQTPKHLITATGQRVTLRCSPRSGDLSVYWYQQSLDQGLQFLIQYYNGEERAKGNILERFSAQQFPDLHSELNLSSLELGDSALYFCASSVAGSSGNTIYFGEGSWLTVV.

The chain couples TRBV9 to TRBJ2-5, with 7 positions matching TRBD2. With V trimmed by 7 bases and J by 5 bases, 5 bases remained unmatched. This CDR3 spans 12 amino acids. Germline values: CDR1 SGDLS, CDR2 YYNGEE. The CDR3 loop reads CASGAGGETQYF. The CDR3 DNA is TGTGCCAGCGGTGCCGGGGGGGAGACCCAGTACTTC. Complete variable domain (other parts from reference TRBV9 and TRBJ2-5): DSGVTQTPKHLITATGQRVTLRCSPRSGDLSVYWYQQSLDQGLQFLIQYYNGEERAKGNILERFSAQQFPDLHSELNLSSLELGDSALYFCASGAGGETQYFGPGTRLLVL.

This chain joins TRBV19 and TRBJ2-3; D unresolved. This CDR3 has 18 amino acids. Deletions cut 4 bases from V and 1 base from J, with 21 bases between. The germline gives CDR1 LNHDA, CDR2 SQIVND (reference sequence). CDR3 region: CASSSGFSWSSRTDTQYF. As DNA, the CDR3 is TGTGCCAGTAGTAGTGGTTTTAGCTGGTCTTCACGCACAGATACGCAGTATTTT.

CDR3 residues: CASSLQDREDTQYF. The CDR3 DNA is TGCGCCAGCAGCCTCCAGGACAGAGAAGATACGCAGTATTTT. This chain joins TRBV5-1 and TRBJ2-3; weak D call: TRBD1 (6 bases). The germline V gene has CDR1 SGHRS and CDR2 YFSETQ. This CDR3 region has 14 residues. V lost 4 bases, J lost 5 bases, and 14 bases lay in between.

The chain carries TRBV10-3 and TRBJ1-2; TRBD1 matches 7 bases. The germline CDR1 and CDR2 sequences are ENHRY and SYGVKD. This CDR3 has 13 amino acids. V trimming: 7 bases; J trimming: 5 bases; junction bases outside the gene matches: 7. For the CDR3, the DNA is TGTGCCATCACAGACAGGGATAATTATGGCTACACCTTC. It translates to CAITDRDNYGYTF.

The sample holds one count of this clone. The chain links TRBV5-1 to TRBJ1-1, with 7 bases that match TRBD1. V gave up 2 bases and J gave up 0 bases; unmatched junction bases: 7. Per germline, CDR1 SGHRS and CDR2 YFSETQ. This CDR3 comprises 16 residues. This chain's CDR3 is CASSFLGQALNTEAFF. The DNA for the CDR3 is TGCGCCAGCAGCTTTTTAGGACAGGCTCTGAACACTGAAGCTTTCTTT.

The chain has TRBV7-2 and TRBJ2-5, with D perhaps assigned TRBD1 or TRBD2 (5 bases each). The germline gives CDR1 SGHTA, CDR2 FQGNSA. The CDR3 loop spans 12 amino acids. The V end lost 6 bases, the J end lost 5 bases, and 10 bases lay between the germline ends. CDR3 DNA: TGTGCCAGCAGAGGGACCACGGAGACCCAGTACTTC. This translates into CASRGTTETQYF.

The CDR3 DNA sequence: TGTGCCAGCAGCTTGTCCGGGGTACCCCTGAATGGCTACACCTTC. Its translation: CASSLSGVPLNGYTF. The chain has TRBV5-8 and TRBJ1-2; unclear D gene. The CDR3 extends over 15 amino acids. Trimming shortened V by 1 base and J by 6 bases, and 16 bases separated the two germline ends. CDR1 is SGHTS and CDR2 is YDEGEE in the germline V gene.

This clone was recorded a few times. The chain couples TRBV18 to TRBJ2-5; 7 bases agree with TRBD1. CDR1 is KGHSH, CDR2 LQKENI, per germline. V lost 2 bases, J lost 4 bases, and 4 bases stayed unmatched. There are 14 residues in the CDR3. CDR3 bases: TGTGCCAGCTCACCAAACAGGGGAAGAGAGACCCAGTACTTC. As protein: CASSPNRGRETQYF.

The V call is TRBV29-1, the J call TRBJ2-4; the D gene is possibly TRBD1 (5 bases). This CDR3 comprises 14 residues. The germline CDR1 and CDR2 sequences are SQVTM and ANQGSEA. Trimming cost V 5 bases and J 3 bases, with 14 bases left between them. Written as DNA, the CDR3 is TGCAGCGTTCGGGCAGGGTTTCGCAAAAACATTCAGTACTTC. Translation gives CSVRAGFRKNIQYF.

The genes are TRBV6-5 and TRBJ1-1; possibly TRBD1 for D (5 bases). Germline V lookup: CDR1 MNHEY, CDR2 SVGAGI. This CDR3 has 14 amino acids. V was clipped by 6 bases and J by 6 bases, with 17 bases between them. CDR3: CASRGTGKEPEAFF. The CDR3 DNA is TGTGCCAGCAGGGGGACTGGAAAGGAACCTGAAGCTTTCTTT.

The rearrangement links TRBV4-3 to TRBJ1-3, with 7 bases identical to TRBD1. Germline CDR1 LGHNA, CDR2 YSLEER. Trimming removed 0 bases from V and 4 bases from J; junction bases left unmatched: 0. The CDR3 runs to 14 residues. CDR3 in DNA: TGCGCCAGCAGCCAAGAGGACAGGGGAAACACCATATATTTT. Residues: CASSQEDRGNTIYF.

The J gene is TRBJ2-7, the V gene TRBV7-9; TRBD1 matches at 11 bases. Germline-derived CDR1 and CDR2 are SEHNR and FQNEAQ (reference sequence). After removal of 5 bases from V and 3 bases from J, the junction contained 12 bases not matched to a gene. CDR3 length: 17 residues. The CDR3 nucleotides are TGTGCCAGCAGCACTCTTGATACCGGGACAGGGGGCTACGAGCAGTACTTC. Amino acid sequence: CASSTLDTGTGGYEQYF.

The chain carries TRBV25-1 and TRBJ1-3; D might be TRBD1 (5 bases). Germline V gene data show CDR1 as MGHDK and CDR2 as SYGVNS. This CDR3 has 13 amino acids. Trimming shortened V by 6 bases and J by 5 bases, and 11 bases separated the two germline ends. CDR3 residues: CASSWGSRNTIYF. In nucleotides, the CDR3 is TGTGCCAGCAGCTGGGGGAGCCGAAACACCATATATTTT.

The chain combines TRBV7-2 with TRBJ2-3, with 9 nucleotides matching TRBD1. Germline V CDR1 and CDR2: SGHTA, FQGNSA. With V trimmed by 7 bases and J by 4 bases, 6 bases remained unmatched. The CDR3 has 14 residues. The CDR3 sequence is CASKGTGLSDTQYF. CDR3 sequence (DNA): TGTGCCAGCAAGGGGACAGGGTTATCAGATACGCAGTATTTT.

V gene TRBV29-1 combines with J gene TRBJ1-2; 12 nucleotides agree with TRBD1. Germline loops: CDR1 SQVTM, CDR2 ANQGSEA. Trimming removed 7 bases from V and 6 bases from J; junction bases left unmatched: 6. The CDR3 spans 13 residues. The chain's CDR3 is CSGSGTGGHGYTF. CDR3 in DNA: TGCAGCGGATCCGGGACAGGGGGCCATGGCTACACCTTC.

V is TRBV2 and J is TRBJ1-5, with 7 bases identical to TRBD1. The CDR3 spans 13 residues. V lost 7 bases and J lost 6; bases outside the gene matches: 6. Germline V gene data show CDR1 as SNHLY and CDR2 as FYNNEI. CDR3 coding DNA: TGTGCCAGCACATCAGACAGGGCTCAGCCCCAGCATTTT. It encodes CASTSDRAQPQHF.

The J gene is TRBJ1-2, the V gene TRBV30, with D possibly being TRBD1 (6 bases). V lost 1 base and J lost 1, with 10 bases in between. Germline loops: CDR1 GTSNPN, CDR2 SVGIG (reference sequence). CDR3 length: 14 residues. The CDR3 coding sequence is TGTGCCTGGAGTGCACAGGGCAATAACTATGGCTACACCTTC. Its protein is CAWSAQGNNYGYTF.

This clone was observed a single time. The gene calls are TRBV6-1 and TRBJ2-5; no reliable D call. V lost 5 bases and J 1 base, leaving 11 bases between the germline ends. This CDR3 comprises 14 residues. Per germline, CDR1 MNHNS and CDR2 SASEGT. In DNA, the CDR3 is TGTGCCAGCAGTAACGGACCATTCCAAGAGACCCAGTACTTC. Translation gives CASSNGPFQETQYF.

The CDR3 here is CASSPGHTRSGNTIYF. The DNA for the CDR3 is TGTGCCAGCAGCCCGGGACACACCCGCTCTGGAAACACCATATATTTT. The V and J genes are TRBV9 and TRBJ1-3; possibly TRBD1 for D (6 bases). The length of the CDR3 is 16 residues. Germline V CDR1 and CDR2: SGDLS, YYNGEE. V lost 4 bases, J lost 0 bases, and 14 bases lay in between.